The present T cell receptor (beta chain) was sequenced within a study of blood T cell repertoires in COVID-19. The wider study: Collection of acute and convalescent COVID-19 samples took place in the United States, Italy and Spain. Sources were T cells, B-cell-depleted T cells, or PBMCs; the material itself was cDNA or gDNA.

Study processing details: Reference gene primer amplification gave estimated nucleated cell counts. Assay: immunoSEQ multiplex PCR; the TCRdb copy retains only in-frame clones and omits some. V, J and clone size are taken as reported in that table, and D and trimming were inferred from the DNA itself. Here the sample spans 80,000 to 95,000 clones, roughly 89% being singletons. This clone appeared a single time. The TCR comes from a man aged 50 to 59 with active or convalescent COVID-19. Sample: peripheral blood.

CDR3 nucleotide sequence: TGTGCCAGTTCCAAGGGGGCCGCCGGCCAGACCCAGTACTTC. Encoded protein: CASSKGAAGQTQYF. The chain has TRBV19 and TRBJ2-5, with 7 bases fitting TRBD1. The CDR3 is made up of 14 amino acids. Germline values: CDR1 LNHDA, CDR2 SQIVND (reference sequence). Trimming at V came to 8 bases and at J to 6 bases, leaving 12 bases not matched to a gene.